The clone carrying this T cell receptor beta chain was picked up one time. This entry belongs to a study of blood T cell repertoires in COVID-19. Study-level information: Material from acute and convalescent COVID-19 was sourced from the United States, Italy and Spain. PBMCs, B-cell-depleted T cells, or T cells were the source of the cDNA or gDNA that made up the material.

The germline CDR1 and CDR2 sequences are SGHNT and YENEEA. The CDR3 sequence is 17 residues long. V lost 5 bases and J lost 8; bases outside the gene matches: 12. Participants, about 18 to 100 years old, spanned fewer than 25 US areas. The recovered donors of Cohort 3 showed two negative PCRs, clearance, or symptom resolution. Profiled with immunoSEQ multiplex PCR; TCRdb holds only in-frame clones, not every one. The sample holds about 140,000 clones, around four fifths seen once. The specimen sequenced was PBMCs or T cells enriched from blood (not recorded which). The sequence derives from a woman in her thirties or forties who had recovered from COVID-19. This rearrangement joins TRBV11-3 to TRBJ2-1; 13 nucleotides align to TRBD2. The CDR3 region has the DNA TGTGCCAGCAGCGTAGGGCAAACTAGCGGGGGGGACTATGAGCAGTTCTTC. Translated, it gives CASSVGQTSGGDYEQFF.